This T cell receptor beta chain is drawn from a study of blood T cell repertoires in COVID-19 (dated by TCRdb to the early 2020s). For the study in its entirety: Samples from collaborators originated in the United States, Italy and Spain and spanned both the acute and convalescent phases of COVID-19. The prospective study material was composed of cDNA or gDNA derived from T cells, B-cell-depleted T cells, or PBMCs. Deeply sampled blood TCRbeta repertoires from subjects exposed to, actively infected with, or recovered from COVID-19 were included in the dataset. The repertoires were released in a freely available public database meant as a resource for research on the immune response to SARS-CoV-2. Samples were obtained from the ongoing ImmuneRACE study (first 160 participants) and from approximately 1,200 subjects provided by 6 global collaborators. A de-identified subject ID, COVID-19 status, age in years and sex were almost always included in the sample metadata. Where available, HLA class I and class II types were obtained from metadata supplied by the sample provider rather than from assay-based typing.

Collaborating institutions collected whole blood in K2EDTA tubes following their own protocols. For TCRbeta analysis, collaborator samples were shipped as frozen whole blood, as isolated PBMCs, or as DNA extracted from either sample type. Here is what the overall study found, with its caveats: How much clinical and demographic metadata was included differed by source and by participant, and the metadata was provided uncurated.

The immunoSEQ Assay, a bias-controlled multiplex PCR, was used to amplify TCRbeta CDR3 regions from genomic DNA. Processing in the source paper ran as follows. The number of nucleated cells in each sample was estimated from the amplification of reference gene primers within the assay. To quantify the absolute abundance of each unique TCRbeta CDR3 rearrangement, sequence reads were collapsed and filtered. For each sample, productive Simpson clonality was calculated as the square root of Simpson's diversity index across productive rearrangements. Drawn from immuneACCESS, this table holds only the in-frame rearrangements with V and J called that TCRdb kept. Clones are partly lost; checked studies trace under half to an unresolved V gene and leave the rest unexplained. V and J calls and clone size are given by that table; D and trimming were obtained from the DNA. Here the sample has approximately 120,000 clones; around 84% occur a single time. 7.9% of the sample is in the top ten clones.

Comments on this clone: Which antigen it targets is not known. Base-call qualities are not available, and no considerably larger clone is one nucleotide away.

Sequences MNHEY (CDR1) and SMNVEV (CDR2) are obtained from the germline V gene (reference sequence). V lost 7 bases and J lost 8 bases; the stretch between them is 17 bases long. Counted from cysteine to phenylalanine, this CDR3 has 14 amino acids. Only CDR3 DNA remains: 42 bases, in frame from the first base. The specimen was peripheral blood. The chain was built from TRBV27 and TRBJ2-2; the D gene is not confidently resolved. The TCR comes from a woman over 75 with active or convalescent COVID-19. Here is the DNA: TGTGCCAGCAAATCCAGACAATCTCCGGGGGAGCTGTTTTTT. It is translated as CASKSRQSPGELFF.